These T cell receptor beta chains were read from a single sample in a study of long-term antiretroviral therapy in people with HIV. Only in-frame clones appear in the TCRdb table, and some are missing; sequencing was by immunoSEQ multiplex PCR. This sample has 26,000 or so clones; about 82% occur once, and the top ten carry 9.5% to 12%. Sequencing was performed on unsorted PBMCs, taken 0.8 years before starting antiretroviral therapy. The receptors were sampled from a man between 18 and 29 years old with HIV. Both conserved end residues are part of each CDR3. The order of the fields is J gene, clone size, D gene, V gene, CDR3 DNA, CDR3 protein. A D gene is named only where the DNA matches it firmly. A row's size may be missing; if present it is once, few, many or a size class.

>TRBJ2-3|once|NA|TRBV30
TGTGCCTGGAGAAGGGGCTGGGCAGATACGCAGTATTTT
CAWRRGWADTQYF
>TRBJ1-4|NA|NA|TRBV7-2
TGTGCCAGCAGCTTAGGAGGGCTTCAGGGACTGCAGCTGTTTTTT
CASSLGGLQGLQLFF
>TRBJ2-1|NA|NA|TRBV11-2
TGTGCCAGCAGCCCAGGAAGGGAGCGGGCCTACAATGAGCAGTTCTTC
CASSPGRERAYNEQFF
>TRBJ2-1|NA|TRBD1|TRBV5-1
TGCGCCAGCGGGACAGGGTTCGATGAGCAGTTCTTC
CASGTGFDEQFF
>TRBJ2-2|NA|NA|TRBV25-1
TGTGCCGGAGGCGAAACCGGGGAGCTGTTTTTT
CAGGETGELFF
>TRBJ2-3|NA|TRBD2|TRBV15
TGTGCCACCAGCAGAGAGATCGGTGGGGTAGCGGGAGGGCCAAGGACAGATACGCAGTATTTT
CATSREIGGVAGGPRTDTQYF
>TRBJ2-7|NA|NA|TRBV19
TGTGCCAGTAGTATTCAAGGATTCTCCTACGAGCAGTACTTC
CASSIQGFSYEQYF
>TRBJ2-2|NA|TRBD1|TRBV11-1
TGTGCCAGCAGCTTAGTCGGACAGGAAGCGAACACCGGGGAGCTGTTTTTT
CASSLVGQEANTGELFF
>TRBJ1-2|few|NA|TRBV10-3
TGTGCCATCAGTGAGTGGGCAGATAACTATGGCTACACCTTC
CAISEWADNYGYTF
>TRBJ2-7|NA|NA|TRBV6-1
TGTGCCAGCAGTAGGGACGGAACCTACGAGCAGTACTTC
CASSRDGTYEQYF
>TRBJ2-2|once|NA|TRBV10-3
TGTGCCATCAGTGTGGCCCTAGGGACGAACACCGGGGAGCTGTTTTTT
CAISVALGTNTGELFF
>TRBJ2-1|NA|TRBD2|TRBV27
TGTGCCAGCACCCCCGGGACTAGGAATGCGGAGCAGTTCTTC
CASTPGTRNAEQFF
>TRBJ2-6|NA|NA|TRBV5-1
TGCGCCAGCAGCTTGGAACCAGCTGGGGCCAACGTCCTGACTTTC
CASSLEPAGANVLTF
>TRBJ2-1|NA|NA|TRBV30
TGTGCCTGGAGATCCAGGGGGGCGGGCTCCTACAATGAGCAGTTCTTC
CAWRSRGAGSYNEQFF
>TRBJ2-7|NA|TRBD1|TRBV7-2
TGTGCCAGCAGCTGGTCCTCCGGGACAGGTCCCTACGAGCAGTACTTC
CASSWSSGTGPYEQYF
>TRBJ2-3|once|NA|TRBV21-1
TGTGCCAGCAGCAAACCTAGCGCGCCCCTTCGGGATACGCAGTATTTT
CASSKPSAPLRDTQYF
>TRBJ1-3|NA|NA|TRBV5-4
TGTGCCAGCAGCTTGGTAGGGGAGCAGGGTATAAGAGGAAACACCATATATTTT
CASSLVGEQGIRGNTIYF
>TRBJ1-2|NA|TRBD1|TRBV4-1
TGCGCCAGCAGCACCACCGGGACAGGGGAAACCTATGGCTACACCTTC
CASSTTGTGETYGYTF
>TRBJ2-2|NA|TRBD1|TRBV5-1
TGCGCCAGCAGCTTTACAGGGGACACCGGGGAGCTGTTTTTT
CASSFTGDTGELFF
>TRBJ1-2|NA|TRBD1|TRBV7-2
TGTGCCAGCAGCTCACTCGACAGGGGTAATGGCTACACCTTC
CASSSLDRGNGYTF
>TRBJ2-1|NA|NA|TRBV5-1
TGCGCCAGCAGCTTGGTTACGGCATACAATGAGCAGTTCTTC
CASSLVTAYNEQFF
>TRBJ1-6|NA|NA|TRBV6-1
TGTGCCAGCAGTGAAGTGACAGAGAATTCACCCCTCCACTTT
CASSEVTENSPLHF
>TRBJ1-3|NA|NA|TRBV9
TGTGCCAGCAGCGTGGGGGACCTCGGGGCCCTGCACACCATATATTTT
CASSVGDLGALHTIYF
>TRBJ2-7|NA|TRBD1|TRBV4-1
TGCGCCAGCAGCTACTCTCCCGGGACAGTTTACGAGCAGTACTTC
CASSYSPGTVYEQYF
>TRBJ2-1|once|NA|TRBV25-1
TGTGCCAGCGGTAGAAGGGGTGGCCATGAGCAGTTCTTC
CASGRRGGHEQFF
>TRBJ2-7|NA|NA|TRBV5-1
TGCGCCAGCAGCCCGGGGGAGGGGGCGCCCTACGAGCAGTACTTC
CASSPGEGAPYEQYF
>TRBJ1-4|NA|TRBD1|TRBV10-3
TGTGCCATCAGTGAGTTTGACAGGGGCAATGAAAAACTGTTTTTT
CAISEFDRGNEKLFF
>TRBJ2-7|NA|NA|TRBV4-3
TGCGCCAGCAGCCAAGGGGCTAGTCGGTACGAGCAGTACTTC
CASSQGASRYEQYF
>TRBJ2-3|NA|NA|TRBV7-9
TGTGCCAGCAGCTCCCGAGGGGGACGCACAGATACGCAGTATTTT
CASSSRGGRTDTQYF
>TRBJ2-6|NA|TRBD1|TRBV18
TGTGCCAGCTCACAGGGGACAGGTCCTGGGGCCAACGTCCTGACTTTC
CASSQGTGPGANVLTF
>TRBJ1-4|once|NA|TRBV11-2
TGTGCCAGCAGCTTAAGGGCCGGGGAGTGGGGGGAAAAACTGTTTTTT
CASSLRAGEWGEKLFF
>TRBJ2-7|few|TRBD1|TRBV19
TGTGCCAGTGGGACAGGGGCCCTCTTCTACGAGCAGTACTTC
CASGTGALFYEQYF
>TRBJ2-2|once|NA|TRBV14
TGTGCCAGCAGCCCGGGTAGGGGGGCTGTGAACACCGGGGAGCTGTTTTTT
CASSPGRGAVNTGELFF
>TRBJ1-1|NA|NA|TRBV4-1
TGCGCCAGCAGCCATCCAGACCAGAGCTCAGGAGCTTTCTTT
CASSHPDQSSGAFF
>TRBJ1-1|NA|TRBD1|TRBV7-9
TGTGCCAGCAGCTTACCGACAGGGTGGGGTATGAACACTGAAGCTTTCTTT
CASSLPTGWGMNTEAFF
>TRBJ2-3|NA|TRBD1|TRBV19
TGTGCCAGTAGTATTTACTCAGGGGGCCCGGCCACAGATACGCAGTATTTT
CASSIYSGGPATDTQYF
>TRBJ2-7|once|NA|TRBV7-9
TGTGCCAGCAGCTTATTAGGGGACACCTACGAGCAGTACTTC
CASSLLGDTYEQYF
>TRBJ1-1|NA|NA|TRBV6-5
TGTGCCAGCAGTTACTCGTCGGGGGAGGGCACTGAAGCTTTCTTT
CASSYSSGEGTEAFF
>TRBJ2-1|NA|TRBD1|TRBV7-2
TGTGCCAGCAGCATCGACAGGGTTTCCTACAATGAGCAGTTCTTC
CASSIDRVSYNEQFF
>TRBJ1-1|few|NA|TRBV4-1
TGCGCCAGCAGCCAAGATCTATCAGGGATGGCTGAAGCTTTCTTT
CASSQDLSGMAEAFF
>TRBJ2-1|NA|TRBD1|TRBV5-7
TGTGCCAGCAGCGGGGCGGGACAGGGGGACGCGAGCTCCTACAATGAGCAGTTCTTC
CASSGAGQGDASSYNEQFF
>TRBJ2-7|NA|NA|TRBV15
TGTGCCACCAGCAGAGACTCCGTCAAGCAGTACTTC
CATSRDSVKQYF
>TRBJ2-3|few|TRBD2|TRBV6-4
TGTGCCAGCAGTGACGGCCGGGGGGGCCGGGATACGCAGTATTTT
CASSDGRGGRDTQYF